Presented here are 18 T cell receptor beta chains from one specimen sequenced in a study of blood T cell repertoires in COVID-19. The repertoire was sequenced with immunoSEQ multiplex PCR; TCRdb's copy has only in-frame clones and lacks some. The sample lists about 240,000 clones, around 89% occurring once. The sequenced sample was PBMCs or T cells enriched from blood (not recorded which). Receptors originate from a man in his forties who had recovered from COVID-19.

This clone was seen only once. The chain employs TRBV4-3 and TRBJ1-6; maybe TRBD1 (5 bases). Trimming cost V 1 base and J 3 bases, with 7 bases left between them. Germline CDR1 is LGHNA and CDR2 is YSLEER. There are 15 residues in the CDR3. The CDR3 DNA is TGCGCCAGCAGCCAAGCCGACAGCTATAATTCACCCCTCCACTTT. Translating gives CASSQADSYNSPLHF.

A remark on this clone: Its ends do not fully match the called genes, so a read error is possible. The CDR3 sequence: CASREAGTGHTEAFF. CDR3 nucleotides: TGTGCCAGCAGGGAAGCCGGGACAGGCCACACTGAAGCTTTCTTT. The rearrangement joins TRBV6-1 to TRBJ1-1; 8 nucleotides align to TRBD1. CDR1 MNHNS and CDR2 SASEGT come from the germline V gene. There are 15 residues in the CDR3.

The V gene is TRBV10-2, the J gene TRBJ1-1; D is unresolved. The CDR3 totals 13 residues. CDR1 WSHSY and CDR2 SAAADI come from the germline V gene. With 6 bases removed from V and 0 bases from J, the gap between germline ends came to 8 bases. CDR3 region: CASRSPMNTEAFF. As DNA, the CDR3 is TGCGCCAGCAGATCCCCAATGAACACTGAAGCTTTCTTT.

The chain couples TRBV30 to TRBJ1-2; D is unclear. V shed 4 bases and J shed 0 bases, with 3 bases lying between them. This CDR3 is 11 amino acids long. Germline CDR1 is GTSNPN and CDR2 is SVGIG (reference sequence). The CDR3 region is CAWTANYGYTF. CDR3 in DNA: TGTGCCTGGACAGCTAACTATGGCTACACCTTC.

V gene TRBV10-2 combines with J gene TRBJ1-2; D possibly corresponds to TRBD1 (6 bases). The V gene's germline CDR1 is WSHSY and CDR2 SAAADI. The CDR3 extends over 15 amino acids. With 0 bases removed from V and 5 bases from J, the gap between germline ends came to 13 bases. CDR3 DNA: TGCGCCAGCAGTGAGTCTAGGGGGGGACCGTATGGCTACACCTTC. It yields the protein CASSESRGGPYGYTF.

The gene calls are TRBV11-3 and TRBJ1-1; perhaps TRBD1 as D (5 bases). V was pared by 5 bases and J by 2 bases, with 27 bases between. The CDR3 length is 19 residues. CDR1 SGHNT and CDR2 YENEEA come from the germline V gene. The CDR3 DNA sequence: TGTGCCAGCAGCCTCCAGGGAGTTATAGGGACTCTGGGAAACACTGAAGCTTTCTTT. It codes for CASSLQGVIGTLGNTEAFF.

This chain links TRBV28 with TRBJ1-5; 8 nucleotides agree with TRBD1. The CDR3 has 15 residues. CDR1 is MDHEN, CDR2 SYDVKM, per germline. The V gene end was trimmed by 5 bases and the J gene end by 6 bases; junction bases not matched to a gene: 9. The CDR3 DNA reads as TGTGCCAGCAGTCCAAGGCAGGGGGCCGGTCAGCCCCAGCATTTT. This gives the protein CASSPRQGAGQPQHF.

On this clone: The sample carries other DNA sequences with the same CDR3. This sequence joins TRBV7-9 and TRBJ2-7, with 8 bases aligning to TRBD1. V gave up 2 bases and J gave up 0 bases; unmatched junction bases: 0. Per the germline V gene, CDR1 is SEHNR and CDR2 is FQNEAQ (reference sequence). The CDR3 is made up of 14 amino acids. The CDR3 loop is CASSLTGGSYEQYF. CDR3 coding DNA: TGTGCCAGCAGCTTAACAGGGGGCTCCTACGAGCAGTACTTC.

The V gene is TRBV7-3, the J gene TRBJ2-1, with 7 nucleotides matching TRBD1. V lost 5 bases to trimming and J lost 9 bases; unmatched junction nucleotides: 13. The CDR3 contains 15 residues. CDR1 is SGHTA, CDR2 FQGTGA, per germline. The CDR3 DNA reads TGTGCCAGCAGCCCCACAGGGGTAACGTCGGGTGAGCAGTTCTTC. Translation: CASSPTGVTSGEQFF.

This chain uses TRBV5-1 with TRBJ1-1, with a weak D call TRBD1 (6 bases). Per the germline V gene, CDR1 is SGHRS and CDR2 is YFSETQ. Trimming took 4 bases from V and 1 from J, leaving 11 bases between them. CDR3 size: 14 residues. The CDR3 DNA sequence: TGCGCCAGCAGCAATATACAGGGGAACACTGAAGCTTTCTTT. Translation: CASSNIQGNTEAFF. The variable domain in full, completed from reference TRBV5-1 and TRBJ1-1, reads KAGVTQTPRYLIKTRGQQVTLSCSPISGHRSVSWYQQTPGQGLQFLFEYFSETQRNKGNFPGRFSGRQFSNSRSEMNVSTLELGDSALYLCASSNIQGNTEAFFGQGTRLTVV.

The chain is built from TRBV10-2 and TRBJ2-1; 10 bases are a match to TRBD2. V gave up 6 bases and J gave up 8 bases; unmatched junction bases: 13. The CDR3 length is 16 residues. Germline-derived CDR1 and CDR2 are WSHSY and SAAADI. The CDR3 spells CASSYPGLASADEQFF. CDR3 bases: TGCGCCAGCAGCTATCCGGGACTAGCGTCTGCTGATGAGCAGTTCTTC.

CDR3: CASSLYAGPSTGELFF. CDR3 DNA: TGCGCCAGCAGCTTATATGCAGGGCCGAGCACCGGGGAGCTGTTTTTT. The rearrangement uses TRBV5-1 and TRBJ2-2, with D possibly matching TRBD1 (5 bases). This CDR3 has 16 residues. Trimming removed 2 bases from V and 4 bases from J, with 15 bases in between. The germline CDR1 and CDR2 sequences are SGHRS and YFSETQ.

This clone occurred once. The chain carries TRBV9 and TRBJ1-3; TRBD1 is a possible D gene (6 bases). Germline V gene lookup returns CDR1 SGDLS and CDR2 YYNGEE. The CDR3 is made up of 16 amino acids. Trimming pared 4 bases from V and 0 bases from J, leaving 14 bases between. CDR3 nucleotide sequence: TGTGCCAGCAGCCCTACGGGACATACCTCTGGAAACACCATATATTTT. This gives the protein CASSPTGHTSGNTIYF.

The genes are TRBV12-3 or TRBV12-4 and TRBJ1-5; D gene ambiguous. This CDR3 has 13 amino acids. Between the trimmed V and J ends, which lost 6 bases and 5 bases, there was a span of 11 bases. The DNA for the CDR3 is TGTGCCAGCAGCCGCGGTGGATATCAGCCCCAGCATTTT. Protein product: CASSRGGYQPQHF.

In this sample, this clone turned up a few times. This sample also contains other DNA sequences that code for the same CDR3. This chain joins TRBV5-4 and TRBJ2-7, with D perhaps TRBD1 (6 bases). The ends were cut back, 5 bases at V and 4 bases at J, with 10 bases in the middle. The CDR3 extends over 12 amino acids. The germline V gene has CDR1 SGHNT and CDR2 YYREEE (reference sequence). The CDR3 sequence: CASSKDSYEQYF. CDR3 DNA sequence: TGTGCCAGCAGTAAGGACAGTTACGAGCAGTACTTC. Complete variable domain (other parts from reference TRBV5-4 and TRBJ2-7): ETGVTQSPTHLIKTRGQQVTLRCSSQSGHNTVSWYQQALGQGPQFIFQYYREEENGRGNFPPRFSGLQFPNYSSELNVNALELDDSALYLCASSKDSYEQYFGPGTRLTVT.

The J gene is TRBJ1-2, the V gene TRBV28; D not resolved. V lost 5 bases to trimming and J lost 8 bases, with 15 bases between them. CDR3 length: 13 amino acids. Looked up from germline, CDR1 is MDHEN and CDR2 is SYDVKM. The CDR3, as DNA: TGTGCCAGCAGTACACCTAGCCTCGGGGGCTACACCTTC. Its protein is CASSTPSLGGYTF.

V is TRBV14 and J is TRBJ2-3; TRBD1 matches 9 bases. This CDR3 is built from 15 residues. Trimming removed 4 bases from V and 4 bases from J; junction bases left unmatched: 6. Germline lookup yields CDR1 SGHDN and CDR2 FVKESK. CDR3 loop: CASSLGQGHSDTQYF. The CDR3 nucleotides read TGTGCCAGCAGCCTCGGACAGGGGCACTCAGATACGCAGTATTTT.

In regard to this clone: The junction departs from the called germline gene at one end, perhaps through a read error. This chain links TRBV7-9 with TRBJ2-7, with 7 bases aligning to TRBD2. Germline CDR1 reads SEHNR; CDR2 reads FQNEAQ (reference sequence). CDR3 length: 13 amino acids. In DNA form, the CDR3 reads TGTGCCAGCAGCTTAGCTGGGAGGGCGATAGGGGACTTC. This sequence encodes CASSLAGRAIGDF.